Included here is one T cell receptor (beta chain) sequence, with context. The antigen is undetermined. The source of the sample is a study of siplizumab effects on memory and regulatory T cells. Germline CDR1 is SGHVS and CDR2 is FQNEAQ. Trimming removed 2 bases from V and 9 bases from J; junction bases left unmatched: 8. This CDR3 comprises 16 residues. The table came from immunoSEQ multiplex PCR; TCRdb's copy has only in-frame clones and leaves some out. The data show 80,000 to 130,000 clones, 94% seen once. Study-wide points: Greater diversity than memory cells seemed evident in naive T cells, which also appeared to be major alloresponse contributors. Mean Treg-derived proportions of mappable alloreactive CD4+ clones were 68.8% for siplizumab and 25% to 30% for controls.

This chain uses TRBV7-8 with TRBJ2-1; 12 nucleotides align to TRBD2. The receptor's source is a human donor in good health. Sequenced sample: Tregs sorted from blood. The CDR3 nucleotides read TGTGCCAGCAGCTTAAAGACTAGCGGGAGTAGGGGTGAGCAGTTCTTC. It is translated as CASSLKTSGSRGEQFF.